This T cell receptor beta chain was retrieved from a study of chemoradiotherapy in HPV16-positive cancers. Germline loops: CDR1 MNHEY, CDR2 SMNVEV (reference sequence). This CDR3 has 13 residues. The V end lost 7 bases, the J end lost 2 bases, and 12 bases lay between the germline ends. TCRdb's table, derived via immunoSEQ multiplex PCR, lists solely in-frame clones and lacks some. The sample shows over 7,000 clones, roughly 91% of them seen only once. The sequence was collected from a human donor with HPV-associated anogenital cancer. The rearrangement joins TRBV27 to TRBJ2-7; unclear D gene. Sample collection occurred from a patient who underwent chemoradiotherapy. The CDR3 loop is CASTYGKTYEQYF. The DNA for the CDR3 is TGTGCCAGCACCTATGGGAAGACCTACGAGCAGTACTTC.